Listed below are T cell receptor beta chains from one sample, sequenced in a study of cytomegalovirus exposure and HLA in healthy donors. Clones were sequenced by immunoSEQ multiplex PCR, and TCRdb holds only the in-frame ones, with some missing. The sample yields just over 95,000 clones, over 60% seen once. The sample was PBMCs. These receptors all stem from a human donor in good health. Each CDR3 is given with its conserved first and last residue. D genes are given only for firm matches. For some rows the clone size is stated as once, few or many, or as a class when expanded; others skip it.

j_gene	len	v_gene	abundance	d_gene	CDR3aa	CDR3nt
TRBJ2-1	13	TRBV5-6	NA	NA	CASSLVSSGEQFF	TGTGCCAGCAGCTTGGTTAGTTCCGGTGAGCAGTTCTTC
TRBJ1-5	15	TRBV6-6	NA	NA	CASRSGQNADQPQHF	TGTGCCAGCAGAAGTGGGCAAAACGCCGATCAGCCCCAGCATTTT
TRBJ1-5	15	TRBV2	few	TRBD1	CASSEDRARNQPQHF	TGTGCCAGCAGTGAGGACAGGGCTAGGAATCAGCCCCAGCATTTT
TRBJ1-1	13	TRBV19	NA	NA	CASFGQGNTEAFF	TGTGCCAGTTTTGGGCAGGGTAACACTGAAGCTTTCTTT
TRBJ2-1	16	TRBV2	NA	NA	CASSDRRVRPGNEQFF	TGTGCCAGCAGCGACCGCAGGGTACGCCCTGGCAATGAGCAGTTCTTC
TRBJ1-1	13	TRBV4-1	NA	NA	CASSQDRGTEAFF	TGCGCCAGCAGCCAAGATCGGGGCACTGAAGCTTTCTTT
TRBJ2-1	15	TRBV18	NA	TRBD1	CASSPRGTGDNEQFF	TGTGCCAGCTCACCACGCGGGACAGGGGACAATGAGCAGTTCTTC
TRBJ1-2	14	TRBV5-1	NA	NA	CASSGEGAGYGYTF	TGCGCCAGCAGCGGAGAAGGGGCTGGCTATGGCTACACCTTC
TRBJ2-5	14	TRBV29-1	once	TRBD2	CSVTIAGAQETQYF	TGCAGCGTTACCATAGCGGGGGCCCAAGAGACCCAGTACTTC
TRBJ2-3	12	TRBV29-1	NA	NA	CSVVSGVDTQYF	TGCAGCGTTGTTTCAGGGGTTGATACGCAGTATTTT
TRBJ2-1	18	TRBV10-1	NA	TRBD1	CASSESVTGQGVSNEQFF	TGCGCCAGCAGTGAGTCGGTGACCGGACAGGGGGTGTCAAATGAGCAGTTCTTC
TRBJ1-4	16	TRBV5-8	NA	NA	CASSRGAGQYNEKLFF	TGTGCCAGCAGCCGAGGTGCAGGACAGTATAATGAAAAACTGTTTTTT
TRBJ1-1	16	TRBV5-1	NA	NA	CASSFIRGGGRTEAFF	TGCGCCAGCAGCTTCATCCGCGGGGGAGGGCGAACTGAAGCTTTCTTT
TRBJ2-7	14	TRBV7-2	NA	NA	CASSPKGVTYEQYF	TGTGCCAGCAGCCCTAAGGGGGTGACCTACGAGCAGTACTTC
TRBJ2-1	18	TRBV7-9	NA	TRBD2	CASSLAVLTSGIYNEQFF	TGTGCCAGCAGCTTAGCGGTCCTCACTAGCGGAATATACAATGAGCAGTTCTTC
TRBJ2-1	16	TRBV28	NA	TRBD1	CASSFPGTGGRSEQFF	TGTGCCAGCAGTTTCCCCGGGACAGGGGGTCGGAGTGAGCAGTTCTTC
TRBJ1-2	15	TRBV5-1	NA	NA	CASSLVAGQRYGYTF	TGCGCCAGCAGCTTGGTTGCCGGACAGCGTTATGGCTACACCTTC